Listed here are 28 T cell receptor beta chains from one sample, sequenced in a study of blood T cells in healthy people across ages. The use of a sample-barcoded 5' primer and a J-beta primer mix characterized a second PCR of roughly 7 to 11 cycles. One entry per CDR3 protein results from TCRdb running MiXCR on the 5' RACE reads. Of 500,000 to 600,000 distinct CDR3 sequences listed, approximately 30% are singletons. The source material was blood. These receptors were taken from a woman in her seventies in good health.

The chain is built from TRBV9 and TRBJ2-1; 10 bases are a match to TRBD1. The J call may be incorrect, as the DNA end agrees better with TRBJ2-5. The germline gives CDR1 SGDLS, CDR2 YYNGEE. This CDR3 is 14 amino acids long. In DNA form, the CDR3 reads TGTGCCAGCAGCCCCCAGGGACAGGGGGAGACCCAGTACTTC. This gives the protein CASSPQGQGETQYF.

V usage is TRBV12-3 or TRBV12-4 and J usage is TRBJ1-1; D gene ambiguous. The CDR3 extends over 14 amino acids. Trimming stripped 1 base from V and 6 bases from J, with 12 bases between. CDR3 sequence reads: CASSLGYTVAEAFF. CDR3 nucleotide sequence: TGTGCCAGCAGTTTAGGGTATACAGTGGCTGAAGCTTTCTTT.

This clonotype was seen a few times. CDR3 amino acids: CASSLSGVSTTEAFF. The CDR3 DNA follows: TGTGCCAGCAGCTTGTCGGGGGTTTCAACCACTGAAGCTTTCTTT. The chain couples TRBV5-5 to TRBJ1-1, with a weak D call TRBD1 (5 bases). Per germline, CDR1 SGHKS and CDR2 YYEKEE (reference sequence). The CDR3 sequence is 15 residues long. The ends were cut back, 1 base at V and 4 bases at J, with 14 bases in the middle.

The V and J genes are TRBV7-9 and TRBJ2-4; D is ambiguous. This CDR3 is 16 amino acids long. CDR1 is SEHNR, CDR2 FQNEAQ, per germline (reference sequence). Trimming removed 2 bases at V and 0 bases at J, with 11 bases between. The DNA of the CDR3 is TGTGCCAGCAGCTTATTAACAGATCTAGCCAAAAACATTCAGTACTTC. It is translated as CASSLLTDLAKNIQYF.

This chain links TRBV20-1 with TRBJ1-6, with unresolved D. CDR1 and CDR2 (germline): DFQATT, SNEGSKA (reference sequence). CDR3 length: 13 amino acids. Trimming shortened V by 2 bases and J by 14 bases, and 16 bases separated the two germline ends. The CDR3 nucleotides read TGCAGTGCTAGAACCCCTGTAAATTCGGCCCTCCACTTT. Amino acid sequence: CSARTPVNSALHF.

The rearrangement joins TRBV4-3 to TRBJ1-2; TRBD1 might be the D (5 bases). The CDR3 has 17 amino acids. Trimming removed 0 bases from V and 2 bases from J, with 16 bases in between. Germline V gene data show CDR1 as LGHNA and CDR2 as YSLEER. CDR3 coding DNA: TGCGCCAGCAGCCAAGAGAGTGGGACCCTCGGGAACTATGGCTACACCTTC. Its translation is CASSQESGTLGNYGYTF.

The chain couples TRBV5-1 to TRBJ1-3, with 9 bases fitting TRBD1. Germline assignment: CDR1 SGHRS and CDR2 YFSETQ. The CDR3 consists of 15 residues. V was pared by 3 bases and J by 8 bases, with 9 bases of the junction left unmatched. The CDR3 nucleotides read TGCGCCAGCAGCTCGGGACAGGGTGGTTTCGACACCATATATTTT. It translates to CASSSGQGGFDTIYF.

V is TRBV6-2 or TRBV6-3 and J is TRBJ2-1; 7 bases map to TRBD2. V lost 2 bases, J lost 14 bases, and 6 bases stayed unmatched. The CDR3 spans 12 residues. Germline assignment: CDR1 MNHEY and CDR2 SVGEGT. The CDR3 DNA reads as TGTGCCAGCAGTTACCCAGGACTAGTGGAGTTCTTC. Protein product: CASSYPGLVEFF.

This sequence joins TRBV4-2 and TRBJ2-5; the match to TRBD2 covers 8 bases. Trimming removed 2 bases from V and 4 bases from J; junction bases left unmatched: 12. This CDR3 has 17 amino acids. From germline, CDR1 is LGHNA and CDR2 YNFKEQ. Written as DNA, the CDR3 is TGTGCCAGCAGCCAAAGACGGGGTAGCGGGGTAGGAGAGACCCAGTACTTC. As protein: CASSQRRGSGVGETQYF.

In its sample, this clonotype was seen a few times. The V call is TRBV4-1, the J call TRBJ2-4, with 8 bases that match TRBD2. With 0 bases clipped from V and 9 bases from J, the junction kept 16 bases outside the gene matches. Germline V CDR1 and CDR2: MGHRA, YSYEKL. CDR3 size: 18 residues. CDR3 bases: TGCGCCAGCAGCCAAGAAGAGCGAGGGAGCGGGGGCTCAACCATTCAGTACTTC. Translated, it gives CASSQEERGSGGSTIQYF.

This clonotype was recorded a few times. The V and J genes are TRBV28 and TRBJ2-7, with 7 bases identical to TRBD1. This CDR3 comprises 16 residues. CDR1 is MDHEN, CDR2 SYDVKM, per germline. Trimming removed 10 bases from V and 0 bases from J; junction bases left unmatched: 15. CDR3: CATVPSDRPLSYEQYF. CDR3 sequence (DNA): TGTGCCACCGTTCCCTCGGACAGGCCCCTCTCCTACGAGCAGTACTTC. Drawing the rest from reference TRBV28 and TRBJ2-7, the complete variable domain is DVKVTQSSRYLVKRTGEKVFLECVQDMDHENMFWYRQDPGLGLRLIYFSYDVKMKEKGDIPEGYSVSREKKERFSLILESASTNQTSMYLCATVPSDRPLSYEQYFGPGTRLTVT.

This clonotype was seen a few times. V and J are TRBV19 and TRBJ1-2, with D unresolved. Trimming removed 1 base at V and 2 bases at J, with 11 bases between. Germline V gene lookup returns CDR1 LNHDA and CDR2 SQIVND (reference sequence). The CDR3 contains 15 residues. The CDR3 here is CASSIGRGSNYGYTF. The CDR3 nucleotides read TGTGCCAGTAGTATAGGTCGGGGTTCCAACTATGGCTACACCTTC. Full variable domain (remainder filled in from reference TRBV19 and TRBJ1-2): DGGITQSPKYLFRKEGQNVTLSCEQNLNHDAMYWYRQDPGQGLRLIYYSQIVNDFQKGDIAEGYSVSREKKESFPLTVTSAQKNPTAFYLCASSIGRGSNYGYTFGSGTRLTVV.

The sample holds many counts of this clonotype. J is TRBJ1-6 and V is TRBV12-3 or TRBV12-4, with D possibly TRBD1 on 6 matching bases. The CDR3 runs to 13 residues. Trimming cost V 3 bases and J 7 bases, with 7 bases left between them. CDR3 nucleotides: TGTGCCAGCAGTTTGGGGGGCAATTCACCCCTCCACTTT. Translating gives CASSLGGNSPLHF.

The rearrangement links TRBV6-2 or TRBV6-3 to TRBJ1-5; 8 positions agree with TRBD1. Germline trimming cut 1 base from V and 2 bases from J; bases unmatched to any gene: 4. Germline V gene sequence: CDR1 MNHEY, CDR2 SVGEGT. This CDR3 region has 16 residues. The CDR3 is CASSYYRGTGNQPQHF. The CDR3, as DNA: TGTGCCAGCAGTTACTACAGGGGGACGGGCAATCAGCCCCAGCATTTT.

The sample holds a few counts of this clonotype. The genes are TRBV3-1 and TRBJ1-2, with D possibly matching TRBD1 (6 bases). Trimming removed 5 bases at V and 4 bases at J, with 14 bases between. The CDR3 has 14 residues. Germline CDR1 is LGHDT and CDR2 is YNNKEL (reference sequence). The chain's CDR3 is CASSGPPQGYGYTF. The CDR3 region has the DNA TGTGCCAGCAGCGGCCCTCCACAGGGCTATGGCTACACCTTC.

This clonotype was counted only a few times. V is TRBV5-1 and J is TRBJ2-5; 12 nucleotides agree with TRBD2. V was pared by 3 bases and J by 1 base, with 4 bases of the junction left unmatched. Per the germline V gene, CDR1 is SGHRS and CDR2 is YFSETQ. The CDR3 is made up of 16 amino acids. CDR3 in DNA: TGCGCCAGCAGCTCCCCTAGCGGGGGGGCCCAAGAGACCCAGTACTTC. This gives the protein CASSSPSGGAQETQYF.

A single count supports this clonotype. One base away lies a much larger clone, so this may be a sequencing read error. The rearrangement links TRBV7-2 to TRBJ2-5, with D possibly TRBD2 on 6 matching bases. The CDR3 length is 15 residues. Germline V gives CDR1 SGHTA, CDR2 FQGNSA. The CDR3 loop reads CASSFREAGPEAQYF. CDR3 sequence (DNA): TGTGCCAGCAGCTTCCGTGAGGCGGGGCCAGAGGCCCAGTACTTC. Together with reference TRBV7-2 and TRBJ2-5, the CDR3 gives the full variable domain: GAGVSQSPSNKVTEKGKDVELRCDPISGHTALYWYRQSLGQGLEFLIYFQGNSAPDKSGLPSDRFSAERTGGSVSTLTIQRTQQEDSAVYLCASSFREAGPEAQYFGPGTRLLVL.

The V gene is TRBV20-1, the J gene TRBJ2-7; no firm D call. The V gene lost 0 bases and the J gene lost 2 bases, with 8 bases spanning the gap. Germline V CDR1 and CDR2: DFQATT, SNEGSKA (reference sequence). CDR3 size: 13 residues. In DNA, the CDR3 is TGCAGTGCTAGAGATTCGGTCACCTACGAGCAGTACTTC. Its translation is CSARDSVTYEQYF.

In the case of this clonotype: In this CDR3 the conserved last residue, phenylalanine or tryptophan, is missing, so a read error is likely. This rearrangement joins TRBV29-1 to TRBJ1-1; 10 positions match TRBD1. Losses at the gene ends were 4 bases for V and 8 bases for J; bases not matched to a gene: 4. Germline values: CDR1 SQVTM, CDR2 ANQGSEA. The CDR3 sequence is 12 residues long. Written as DNA, the CDR3 is TGCAGCGTTGGGGACAGGGGCTCGGAAGCTTTCCTT. Protein: CSVGDRGSEAFL.

The genes are TRBV7-9 and TRBJ1-1; D is ambiguous. V lost 5 bases and J 1 base, leaving 14 bases between the germline ends. CDR1 and CDR2 (germline): SEHNR, FQNEAQ (reference sequence). This CDR3 comprises 15 residues. The CDR3 DNA reads TGTGCCAGCAGCGAGAGGTGGTCCACGAACACTGAAGCTTTCTTT. Its protein product is CASSERWSTNTEAFF. Full variable domain (outside the CDR3, taken from reference TRBV7-9 and TRBJ1-1): DTGVSQNPRHKITKRGQNVTFRCDPISEHNRLYWYRQTLGQGPEFLTYFQNEAQLEKSRLLSDRFSAERPKGSFSTLEIQRTEQGDSAMYLCASSERWSTNTEAFFGQGTRLTVV.

V gene TRBV28 combines with J gene TRBJ2-3; the match to TRBD1 covers 7 bases. The CDR3 has 15 amino acids. V dropped 5 bases and J dropped 3; count of bases not matched to a gene: 8. In germline, CDR1 is MDHEN, CDR2 SYDVKM. The CDR3 protein is CASSITGTETDTQYF. CDR3 sequence (DNA): TGTGCCAGCAGTATTACCGGGACAGAGACAGATACGCAGTATTTT.

This clonotype appeared a few times. Its ends do not fully match the called genes, so a read error is possible. V is TRBV3-1 and J is TRBJ2-5, with D tentatively TRBD1 (5 bases). Per the germline V gene, CDR1 is LGHDT and CDR2 is YNNKEL (reference sequence). The CDR3 has 15 residues. CDR3 loop: CASSPFPGLGETQCF. CDR3 nucleotide sequence: TGTGCCAGCAGCCCCTTCCCAGGGCTCGGAGAGACCCAGTGCTTC.

The sample holds a few counts of this clonotype. The chain joins TRBV6-5 to TRBJ1-6; D remains unclear. Trimming cost V 6 bases and J 0 bases, with 9 bases left between them. CDR3 size: 15 residues. Germline V gene lookup returns CDR1 MNHEY and CDR2 SVGAGI. The CDR3 DNA reads TGTGCCAGCAGGACCGTGAACTCCTATAATTCACCCCTCCACTTT. It yields the protein CASRTVNSYNSPLHF.

This clonotype was picked up many times. The chain joins TRBV6-2 or TRBV6-3 to TRBJ2-5; 7 bases are a match to TRBD1. The CDR3 consists of 14 residues. Germline V gives CDR1 MNHEY, CDR2 SVGEGT. The V and J ends lost 5 bases and 3 bases, in that order; junction bases with no gene match: 6. CDR3 in DNA: TGTGCCAGCAGTCCCCACAGGGGCGAAGAGACCCAGTACTTC. It yields the protein CASSPHRGEETQYF.

This clonotype was counted between two and nine times. This chain links TRBV10-1 with TRBJ2-3; D is possibly TRBD1 (6 bases). Trimming took off 3 bases at V and 1 base at J, with 11 bases between the two ends. This CDR3 contains 15 residues. In germline, CDR1 is WNHNN, CDR2 SYGVQD (reference sequence). This chain's CDR3 is CASSEQGRCTDTQYF. CDR3 sequence (DNA): TGCGCCAGCAGTGAACAGGGCCGGTGCACAGATACGCAGTATTTT.

CDR3 nucleotides: TGCGCCAGCAGCCAAGAACGACAGAGCGCCTACGAGCAGTACTTC. Encoded protein: CASSQERQSAYEQYF. The J gene is TRBJ2-5, the V gene TRBV4-1; perhaps TRBD1 as D (5 bases). Matching the DNA end better, TRBJ2-7 makes the J call doubtful. In germline, CDR1 is MGHRA, CDR2 YSYEKL. The CDR3 is 15 amino acids.

This clonotype was picked up a small number of times. The rearrangement joins TRBV20-1 to TRBJ1-3, with no clear D. The V end lost 3 bases, the J end lost 0 bases, and 3 bases lay between the germline ends. Germline CDR1 reads DFQATT; CDR2 reads SNEGSKA (reference sequence). CDR3 size: 12 residues. CDR3 protein: CSASDSGNTIYF. DNA of the CDR3: TGCAGTGCTAGCGACTCTGGAAACACCATATATTTT.

In this sample, this clonotype turned up a few times. The chain employs TRBV10-3 and TRBJ2-6; D remains ambiguous. Deletions cut 6 bases from V and 0 bases from J, with 6 bases between. The germline CDR1 and CDR2 sequences are ENHRY and SYGVKD. This CDR3 has 14 residues. For the CDR3, the DNA is TGTGCCATCAGGAAAGACTCTGGGGCCAACGTCCTGACTTTC. It specifies CAIRKDSGANVLTF.